These T cell receptor beta chains were read from a single sample in a study of vaccination effects on CD4 cells after COVID-19. No antigen has been assigned to these receptors. Profiling relied on immunoSEQ multiplex PCR, and the TCRdb table lists in-frame clones only, not all of them. The table lists approximately 54,000 clones, around 85% of them singletons, with more than 2% in the top ten. The specimen comprised CD4+ T cells from PBMCs cultured with HCoV-229E spike peptides, sampled before COVID-19 vaccination. Receptors originate from a human donor who received a COVID-19 vaccine. CDR3s leave out the opening cysteine and the closing phenylalanine or tryptophan.

v_call: TRBV6-1
cdr3_length: 15
cdr3_aa: ASSEAIWAGGNEKLF

v_call: TRBV6-2/TRBV6-3
cdr3_length: 13
cdr3_aa: ASSPGQGRGTEAF

v_call: TRBV9
cdr3_length: 13
cdr3_aa: ASNTQGSSYNEQF

v_call: TRBV7-2
cdr3_length: 13
cdr3_aa: ASRIGGTTNEKLF

v_call: TRBV21-1
cdr3_length: 15
cdr3_aa: ASSKAGDRVRNTEAF

v_call: TRBV24-1
cdr3_length: 12
cdr3_aa: ATSDLQDTQGYT

v_call: TRBV7-2
cdr3_length: 13
cdr3_aa: ASSLGGSYKNIQY

v_call: TRBV19
cdr3_length: 14
cdr3_aa: ASSIFLPVTNTEAF

v_call: TRBV6-5
cdr3_length: 11
cdr3_aa: ASRIYSNQPQH

v_call: TRBV6-6
cdr3_length: 14
cdr3_aa: ASSRGTGVFGETQY

v_call: TRBV18
cdr3_length: 14
cdr3_aa: ASSQLGGYSNQPQH

v_call: TRBV10-2
cdr3_length: 10
cdr3_aa: ASTGANTEAF

v_call: TRBV6-2/TRBV6-3
cdr3_length: 12
cdr3_aa: ASSYRQSLDTQH

v_call: TRBV3-1/TRBV3-2
cdr3_length: 12
cdr3_aa: ASSQTPGTPTQY

v_call: TRBV7-3
cdr3_length: 14
cdr3_aa: ASSFSRDTSTGELF

v_call: TRBV7-8
cdr3_length: 12
cdr3_aa: ASSPVNSNQPQH

v_call: TRBV11-2
cdr3_length: 12
cdr3_aa: ASSQTGGHNEQF

v_call: TRBV19
cdr3_length: 15
cdr3_aa: ASSIPAGGVGNQPQH

v_call: TRBV10-3
cdr3_length: 12
cdr3_aa: AISQTGEGTEAF

v_call: TRBV5-1
cdr3_length: 12
cdr3_aa: ASSLRLGVTEAF

v_call: TRBV2
cdr3_length: 12
cdr3_aa: ASRWGLDNSPLH

v_call: TRBV27
cdr3_length: 7
cdr3_aa: ASSLEAF

v_call: TRBV6-2/TRBV6-3
cdr3_length: 14
cdr3_aa: ASSSRRTVFQETQY

v_call: TRBV7-9
cdr3_length: 15
cdr3_aa: ASSLGLAGARTDTQY

v_call: TRBV18
cdr3_length: 13
cdr3_aa: ASSPQGGISKPQH

v_call: TRBV6-1
cdr3_length: 14
cdr3_aa: ASSVWSGQGPVEAF

v_call: TRBV28
cdr3_length: 14
cdr3_aa: ASNGGAPGGANVLT

v_call: TRBV7-8
cdr3_length: 13
cdr3_aa: ASSPRADGNYGYT

v_call: TRBV2
cdr3_length: 9
cdr3_aa: ASRGWETQY

v_call: TRBV11-1
cdr3_length: 12
cdr3_aa: ASSRDREMTEAF

v_call: TRBV11-2
cdr3_length: 11
cdr3_aa: ASSLAGNTEAF

v_call: TRBV6-5
cdr3_length: 14
cdr3_aa: ASSSLDVGRGETQY

v_call: TRBV6-6
cdr3_length: 13
cdr3_aa: ASRQNLGGRQPQH

v_call: TRBV5-1
cdr3_length: 11
cdr3_aa: ASSLLLQGAAF

v_call: TRBV2
cdr3_length: 13
cdr3_aa: ASSGRVVRTDTQY

v_call: TRBV5-4
cdr3_length: 12
cdr3_aa: ASGAWGVNTEAF

v_call: TRBV18
cdr3_length: 11
cdr3_aa: ASSPMDVSEAF

v_call: TRBV18
cdr3_length: 14
cdr3_aa: ASSRSTGELSYGYT

v_call: TRBV6-5
cdr3_length: 12
cdr3_aa: ASSTGLSTNGYT

v_call: TRBV5-1
cdr3_length: 12
cdr3_aa: ASSLATGGYGYT

v_call: TRBV9
cdr3_length: 13
cdr3_aa: ASSPTGDSYNEQF

v_call: TRBV27
cdr3_length: 12
cdr3_aa: ASSLTGLNEKLF

v_call: TRBV12-3/TRBV12-4
cdr3_length: 10
cdr3_aa: ASSLMNTEAF

v_call: TRBV27
cdr3_length: 15
cdr3_aa: ASSGGPRRTVYNEQF

v_call: TRBV18
cdr3_length: 15
cdr3_aa: ASSPTGHSSGANVLT